Detailed here is one TCR beta chain. Per the germline V gene, CDR1 is SGHNT and CDR2 is YYREEE (reference sequence). V dropped 0 bases and J dropped 7; count of bases not matched to a gene: 4. The CDR3 is 14 residues long. Original processing notes: Amplification of reference gene primers provided the estimated nucleated cell counts. Data came from immunoSEQ multiplex PCR; TCRdb stores just in-frame clones and leaves some out. The DNA was the basis for D and trimming; V, J and clone size are from that table. Found here are nearly 350,000 clones, around 87% of them singletons; the top ten hold over 6%. This sample was included in a study of blood T cell repertoires in COVID-19. Across the whole study: Donors in the United States, Italy and Spain gave samples during acute or convalescent COVID-19.

Seattle participants joined during active infection and were tracked over time. This chain connects TRBV5-4 to TRBJ2-1, with 7 bases identical to TRBD1. This TCR was recovered from a woman aged 50 to 60 with COVID-19, enrolled during active disease. The sample taken for sequencing was peripheral blood. In DNA, the CDR3 is TGTGCCAGCAGCTTGGATATACAGGGGAATGAGCAGTTCTTC. Translated: CASSLDIQGNEQFF.